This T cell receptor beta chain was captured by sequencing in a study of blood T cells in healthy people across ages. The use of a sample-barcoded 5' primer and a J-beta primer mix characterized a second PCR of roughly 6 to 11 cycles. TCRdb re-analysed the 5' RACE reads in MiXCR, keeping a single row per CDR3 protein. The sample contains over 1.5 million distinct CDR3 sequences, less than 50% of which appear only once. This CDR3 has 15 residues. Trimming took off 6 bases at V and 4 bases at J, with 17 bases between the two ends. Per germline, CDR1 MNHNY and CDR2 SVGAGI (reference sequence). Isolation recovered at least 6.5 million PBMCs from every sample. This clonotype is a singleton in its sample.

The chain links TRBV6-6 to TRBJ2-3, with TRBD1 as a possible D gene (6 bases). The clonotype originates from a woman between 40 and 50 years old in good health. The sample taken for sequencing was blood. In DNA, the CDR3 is TGTGCCAGCAGCGCACCAGGGGAGACGGCAGATACGCAGTATTTT. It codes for CASSAPGETADTQYF.